Listed below are T cell receptor beta chains from one sample, sequenced in a study of blood T cell repertoires in COVID-19. Measured with immunoSEQ multiplex PCR; TCRdb has only the in-frame clones, and not every one. The profile shows some 270,000 clones, roughly 84% of them singletons. Sequencing used PBMCs or T cells enriched from blood (not recorded which). Source of these receptors: a woman in her forties or fifties who had been exposed to COVID-19. Both conserved end residues are part of each CDR3. The order of the fields is V gene, J gene, CDR3 protein.

V gene: TRBV7-9
J gene: TRBJ1-1
CDR3 protein: CASSLYTGVNTEAFF

V gene: TRBV28
J gene: TRBJ2-1
CDR3 protein: CASRGLYNEQFF

V gene: TRBV7-2
J gene: TRBJ1-2
CDR3 protein: CASSPRSLYGYTF

V gene: TRBV6-5
J gene: TRBJ2-3
CDR3 protein: CASRRQGANTQYF

V gene: TRBV5-4
J gene: TRBJ1-2
CDR3 protein: CASSPDRGNYGYTF

V gene: TRBV4-3
J gene: TRBJ2-7
CDR3 protein: CASSQAPGDSYEQYF

V gene: TRBV5-4
J gene: TRBJ1-2
CDR3 protein: CASSLGEAYGYTF

V gene: TRBV6-5
J gene: TRBJ1-1
CDR3 protein: CASRDRTSYTEAFF

V gene: TRBV27
J gene: TRBJ1-2
CDR3 protein: CASSPDRDRGGYTF

V gene: TRBV6-5
J gene: TRBJ1-1
CDR3 protein: CASTQGRIAFF

V gene: TRBV19
J gene: TRBJ2-7
CDR3 protein: CASSRRNSGGAYEQYF

V gene: TRBV2
J gene: TRBJ1-3
CDR3 protein: CASSGTGRRNTIYF

V gene: TRBV13
J gene: TRBJ1-3
CDR3 protein: CASSLGNQNFAGNTIYF

V gene: TRBV18
J gene: TRBJ1-1
CDR3 protein: CASSPGAGTEAFF

V gene: TRBV5-1
J gene: TRBJ2-7
CDR3 protein: CASSYSDRGGYEQYF

V gene: TRBV2
J gene: TRBJ1-1
CDR3 protein: CASSGRGWNTEAFF